The 14 T cell receptor beta chains in this list originate from one sample, sequenced in a study of T cell repertoires in cytomegalovirus infection (dated by TCRdb to between 2019 and 2020). Data came from an Illumina HiSeq 1500. The public reads were run again by TCRdb, first through fastp at Q25 and then through MiXCR, and only productive beta chains were kept. Entries that share a CDR3 protein sequence are merged under the most common genes and DNA. Here the sample has 300,000 to 400,000 distinct CDR3 sequences; 25% to 30% occur a single time. 20% of the sample is in the top ten clones. Their antigens are not known. Taken with the paper, the label for treatment or condition translates to: in vitro stimulation with specific CMV peptide epitopes to enrich CMV-specific T cells. Specimen: cultured PBMCs, collected from culture after CMV antigen stimulation. These receptors were obtained from a human donor in good health (CMV status not recorded). Some clones in this sample may be carry-over from other donors' samples.

The chain combines TRBV12-3 or TRBV12-4 with TRBJ1-2; no firm D call. The CDR3 runs 17 residues. The V end lost 6 bases, the J end lost 10 bases, and 30 bases lay between the germline ends. CDR3 region: CASSSGSEVLREVDYTF. The CDR3 nucleotides read TGTGCCAGCAGCTCCGGGAGTGAGGTACTACGCGAGGTGGACTACACCTTC.

The V gene is TRBV7-6, the J gene TRBJ2-2; weak D call: TRBD2 (5 bases). The germline gives CDR1 SGHVS, CDR2 FNYEAQ. Between the trimmed V and J ends, which lost 4 bases and 6 bases, there was a span of 15 bases. This CDR3 has 15 residues. CDR3: CASSYLPGRAGELFF. CDR3 coding DNA: TGTGCCAGCAGCTATCTGCCGGGAAGGGCCGGGGAGCTGTTTTTT.

The chain recombines TRBV9 with TRBJ1-1; D gene ambiguous. The CDR3 consists of 14 residues. Germline CDR1 SGDLS, CDR2 YYNGEE. Trimming left V 1 base short and J 3 bases short, with 10 bases between. This chain's CDR3 is CASSVFSDHTEAFF. CDR3 DNA: TGTGCCAGCAGCGTATTTTCAGACCACACTGAAGCTTTCTTT.

The chain employs TRBV6-6 and TRBJ2-6; D call uncertain. V was trimmed by 6 bases and J by 4 bases, leaving 16 bases between them. CDR3 size: 16 residues. Germline V gene sequence: CDR1 MNHNY, CDR2 SVGAGI (reference sequence). CDR3 region: CASSLLTVSGANVLTF. The CDR3 coding sequence is TGTGCCAGCAGCTTGCTCACCGTCTCCGGGGCCAACGTCCTGACTTTC.

This clonotype was observed at least ten times. The CDR3 here is CASSLWRGDEQFF. CDR3 bases: TGTGCCAGCAGTCTTTGGCGGGGGGATGAGCAGTTCTTC. The rearrangement joins TRBV6-1 to TRBJ2-1, with TRBD2 identical over 8 bases. CDR3 length: 13 residues. The V segment lost 5 bases and the J segment 8 bases; nucleotides outside the gene matches: 5. The germline V gene encodes CDR1 MNHNS and CDR2 SASEGT.

The V and J genes are TRBV5-1 and TRBJ1-1, with D perhaps matching TRBD1 (6 bases). The CDR3 runs 18 residues. V lost 6 bases and J 3 bases, leaving 27 bases between the germline ends. Germline assignment: CDR1 SGHRS and CDR2 YFSETQ. The CDR3 coding sequence is TGCGCCAGCACCCCGGGGGGCGCTAACCGGGACACCCACACTGAAGCTTTCTTT. As protein: CASTPGGANRDTHTEAFF. Looking up the rest from reference TRBV5-1 and TRBJ1-1 gives the full variable domain: KAGVTQTPRYLIKTRGQQVTLSCSPISGHRSVSWYQQTPGQGLQFLFEYFSETQRNKGNFPGRFSGRQFSNSRSEMNVSTLELGDSALYLCASTPGGANRDTHTEAFFGQGTRLTVV.

The gene calls are TRBV27 and TRBJ2-1, with D perhaps TRBD2 (7 bases). The CDR3 has 15 amino acids. Germline V lookup: CDR1 MNHEY, CDR2 SMNVEV (reference sequence). Trimming removed 5 bases at V and 3 bases at J, with 14 bases between. The CDR3 sequence is CASSGNGGHYNEQFF. The CDR3 DNA follows: TGTGCCAGCAGTGGGAACGGGGGGCACTACAATGAGCAGTTCTTC.

There are a few counts of this clonotype. This chain joins TRBV7-6 and TRBJ2-5; 8 positions agree with TRBD1. The V segment lost 5 bases and the J segment 4 bases; nucleotides outside the gene matches: 6. Germline V gives CDR1 SGHVS, CDR2 FNYEAQ. This CDR3 has 14 amino acids. The CDR3 loop reads CASSIGTGGETQYF. In nucleotides, the CDR3 is TGTGCCAGCAGCATTGGAACAGGGGGAGAGACCCAGTACTTC.

This clonotype was observed many times. One end of the junction varies from germline; a read error may be responsible. The rearrangement joins TRBV28 to TRBJ1-1, with 9 positions matching TRBD1. Germline loops: CDR1 MDHEN, CDR2 SYDVKM. The CDR3 sequence is 14 residues long. In nucleotides, the CDR3 is TGTGCCAGCAGCCCCGGGACAGGGAACCCTGAAGCTTTCTTT. Its translation is CASSPGTGNPEAFF.

This clonotype was observed at least ten times. The V and J genes are TRBV7-2 and TRBJ2-3, with 8 bases fitting TRBD1. The V gene end was trimmed by 5 bases and the J gene end by 4 bases; junction bases not matched to a gene: 8. In germline, CDR1 is SGHTA, CDR2 FQGNSA. The CDR3 extends over 15 amino acids. CDR3 loop: CASSATGVRADTQYF. The CDR3 bases are TGTGCCAGCAGCGCGACAGGGGTCAGAGCAGATACGCAGTATTTT.

This clonotype came up many times. The V and J genes are TRBV7-3 and TRBJ2-2; unclear D gene. Between the trimmed V and J ends, which lost 3 bases and 7 bases, there was a span of 6 bases. The length of the CDR3 is 12 residues. Germline V lookup: CDR1 SGHTA, CDR2 FQGTGA. CDR3 sequence reads: CASSFKGGELFF. CDR3 sequence (DNA): TGTGCCAGCAGCTTCAAAGGCGGGGAGCTGTTTTTT.

The rearrangement uses TRBV12-3 or TRBV12-4 and TRBJ2-1; no firm D call. The ends were cut back, 6 bases at V and 7 bases at J, with 7 bases in the middle. This CDR3 is built from 11 residues. The CDR3 bases are TGTGCCAGCAGGAGCGATAATGAGCAGTTCTTC. Residues: CASRSDNEQFF.

This clonotype was seen only a few times. This chain joins TRBV15 and TRBJ1-3; 7 bases are shared with TRBD1. The trim removed 1 base at V and 3 bases at J, leaving 0 bases unmatched. This CDR3 region has 14 residues. Germline assignment: CDR1 LNHNV and CDR2 YYDKDF (reference sequence). The CDR3 reads CATSRGQGGNTIYF. CDR3 in DNA: TGTGCCACCAGCAGAGGACAGGGTGGAAACACCATATATTTT.

V usage is TRBV7-4 and J usage is TRBJ1-1; no clear D gene. Trimming took 5 bases from V and 5 from J, leaving 12 bases between them. Germline V CDR1 and CDR2: SGHVT, SQSDAQ. The CDR3 length is 13 residues. This chain's CDR3 is CASSTFGDTEAFF. CDR3 sequence (DNA): TGTGCCAGCAGCACCTTCGGGGATACTGAAGCTTTCTTT.